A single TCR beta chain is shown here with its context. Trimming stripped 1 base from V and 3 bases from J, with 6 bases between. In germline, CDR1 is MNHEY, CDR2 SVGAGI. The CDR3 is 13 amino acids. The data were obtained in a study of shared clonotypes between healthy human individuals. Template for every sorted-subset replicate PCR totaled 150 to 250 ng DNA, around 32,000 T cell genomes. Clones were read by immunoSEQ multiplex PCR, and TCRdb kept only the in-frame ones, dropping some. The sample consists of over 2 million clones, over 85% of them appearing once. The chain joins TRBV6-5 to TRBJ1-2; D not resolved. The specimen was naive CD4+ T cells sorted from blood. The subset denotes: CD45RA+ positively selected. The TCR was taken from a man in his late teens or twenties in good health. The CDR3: CASSYFRDYGYTF. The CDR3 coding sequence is TGTGCCAGCAGTTACTTCAGAGACTATGGCTACACCTTC.